A selection of T cell receptor beta chains follows, all from one sample in a study of radiation and T cells in renal cell carcinoma. This table comes from immunoSEQ multiplex PCR, and its TCRdb copy is limited to in-frame clones, with some not included. This sample carries 150,000 or so clones, roughly 90% of them seen once, and the ten largest clones take roughly 13%. The sequencing here drew on blood, taken from a patient whose treatment included radiotherapy and nephrectomy. The receptors here all came from a woman in her 50s with renal cell carcinoma. The CDR3 runs from the conserved cysteine through the conserved F or W. Each record gives: D gene, J gene, V gene, clone size, CDR3 DNA, CDR3 protein. A D gene is named only where the DNA matches it firmly. The size entry is marked missing in some rows and otherwise reads once, few, many or a size class.

d_call: -; j_call: TRBJ1-5; v_call: TRBV19; clone_size: -; cdr3_nt: TGTGCCAGTAGCCGTGGGACGTTAGGTAGCAATCAGCCCCAGCATTTT; cdr3_aa: CASSRGTLGSNQPQHF
d_call: -; j_call: TRBJ2-7; v_call: TRBV6-4; clone_size: -; cdr3_nt: TGTGCCAGCAGTGACTCGGACTCCATAAGCTCCTACGAGCAGTACTTC; cdr3_aa: CASSDSDSISSYEQYF
d_call: TRBD1; j_call: TRBJ2-3; v_call: TRBV13; clone_size: -; cdr3_nt: TGTGCCAGCAGCTTAGAGGACAGGGGGGACACAGATACGCAGTATTTT; cdr3_aa: CASSLEDRGDTDTQYF
d_call: -; j_call: TRBJ2-5; v_call: TRBV5-5; clone_size: -; cdr3_nt: TGTGCCAGCAGCTTCATGGCTGGGGAGACCCAGTACTTC; cdr3_aa: CASSFMAGETQYF
d_call: -; j_call: TRBJ1-1; v_call: TRBV9; clone_size: -; cdr3_nt: TGTGCCAGCAGCCCCCGGGTCTTT; cdr3_aa: CASSPRVF
d_call: -; j_call: TRBJ1-5; v_call: TRBV9; clone_size: -; cdr3_nt: TGTGCCAGCAGCGTAGCAGGGGACGATCAGCCCCAGCATTTT; cdr3_aa: CASSVAGDDQPQHF
d_call: -; j_call: TRBJ1-1; v_call: TRBV27; clone_size: once; cdr3_nt: TGTGCCAGCAGTTCTCAGAGGTTTCGGGGTTTCGACACTGAAGCTTTCTTT; cdr3_aa: CASSSQRFRGFDTEAFF
d_call: -; j_call: TRBJ1-3; v_call: TRBV6-5; clone_size: once; cdr3_nt: TGTGCCAGCAGTTACTCCTCTAGGGGCACTGGAAACACCATATATTTT; cdr3_aa: CASSYSSRGTGNTIYF
d_call: -; j_call: TRBJ2-3; v_call: TRBV4-1; clone_size: -; cdr3_nt: TGCGCCAGCAGCCAAGGGGCGGGGCCTGTCACAGATACGCAGTATTTT; cdr3_aa: CASSQGAGPVTDTQYF
d_call: TRBD2; j_call: TRBJ2-5; v_call: TRBV11-1; clone_size: -; cdr3_nt: TGTGCCAGCAGCCCCCGCCCGGGGGGGCCTCAAGAGACCCAGTACTTC; cdr3_aa: CASSPRPGGPQETQYF
d_call: -; j_call: TRBJ1-1; v_call: TRBV4-1; clone_size: -; cdr3_nt: TGCGCCAGCAGCCCCTTCCGAGGGCAGGGTGAAGCTTTCTTT; cdr3_aa: CASSPFRGQGEAFF
d_call: -; j_call: TRBJ1-1; v_call: TRBV6-5; clone_size: -; cdr3_nt: TGTGCCAGCAGTTACGCTGGGGGGCCCTGGAACACTGAAGCTTTCTTT; cdr3_aa: CASSYAGGPWNTEAFF
d_call: TRBD2; j_call: TRBJ2-5; v_call: TRBV7-7; clone_size: -; cdr3_nt: TGTGCTAGCAGCTCCCTGGGACTAGCGGAAGAGACCCAGTACTTC; cdr3_aa: CASSSLGLAEETQYF
d_call: -; j_call: TRBJ2-7; v_call: TRBV2; clone_size: once; cdr3_nt: TGTGCCAGCAGAGACGTGGTCCTAGGACCCTACGAGCAGTACTTC; cdr3_aa: CASRDVVLGPYEQYF
d_call: -; j_call: TRBJ2-7; v_call: TRBV5-1; clone_size: few; cdr3_nt: TGCGCCAGCACCTTTGGCATCGGGAACTCCTACGAGCAGTACTTC; cdr3_aa: CASTFGIGNSYEQYF
d_call: TRBD2; j_call: TRBJ2-7; v_call: TRBV7-2; clone_size: -; cdr3_nt: TGTGCCAGCAAAGAGGCACTAGCGGGGAATGAGCAGTACTTC; cdr3_aa: CASKEALAGNEQYF
d_call: -; j_call: TRBJ1-1; v_call: TRBV5-4; clone_size: few; cdr3_nt: TGTGCCAGCAGCTTGCCCCAGGGCTGGAGTGAAGCTTTCTTT; cdr3_aa: CASSLPQGWSEAFF
d_call: -; j_call: TRBJ2-5; v_call: TRBV14; clone_size: -; cdr3_nt: TGTGCCAGCAGCCAAGTGCGGGAGACCCAGTACTTC; cdr3_aa: CASSQVRETQYF
d_call: -; j_call: TRBJ2-2; v_call: TRBV6-4; clone_size: -; cdr3_nt: TGTGCCAGCAGTGACTTGTCAGGGACCCGTCTTTCCACCGGGGAGCTGTTTTTT; cdr3_aa: CASSDLSGTRLSTGELFF
d_call: TRBD1; j_call: TRBJ1-2; v_call: TRBV4-3; clone_size: -; cdr3_nt: TGCGCCAGCAGCCAAGAGGCAGGGGGGAGGTATGGCTACACCTTC; cdr3_aa: CASSQEAGGRYGYTF
d_call: -; j_call: TRBJ1-3; v_call: TRBV12-5; clone_size: -; cdr3_nt: TGTGCTAGTGGTTTCCTGGAAAGGGCAGCTGGAAACACCATATATTTT; cdr3_aa: CASGFLERAAGNTIYF
d_call: -; j_call: TRBJ1-5; v_call: TRBV18; clone_size: -; cdr3_nt: TGTGCCAGCTCACTAGACGGGGGGCTTTGGAATCAGCCCCAGCATTTT; cdr3_aa: CASSLDGGLWNQPQHF
d_call: TRBD1; j_call: TRBJ1-2; v_call: TRBV6-5; clone_size: -; cdr3_nt: TGTGCCAGCAGTTTGGGACAGGGTAAAGTGGGCTACACCTTC; cdr3_aa: CASSLGQGKVGYTF
d_call: TRBD1; j_call: TRBJ1-1; v_call: TRBV10-3; clone_size: once; cdr3_nt: TGTGCCATCAGTGAGCCACAACAGACAGGGGGTGACACTGAAGCTTTCTTT; cdr3_aa: CAISEPQQTGGDTEAFF
d_call: -; j_call: TRBJ2-7; v_call: TRBV18; clone_size: -; cdr3_nt: TGTGCCAGCTCAACCTCACAGGAACCTACGAAGGAGCAGTACTTC; cdr3_aa: CASSTSQEPTKEQYF
d_call: TRBD1; j_call: TRBJ1-1; v_call: TRBV7-2; clone_size: -; cdr3_nt: TGTGCCAGCAGCCCAAGACAGGGTCGAGTCGCTGAAGCTTTCTTT; cdr3_aa: CASSPRQGRVAEAFF
d_call: TRBD1; j_call: TRBJ2-2; v_call: TRBV10-3; clone_size: -; cdr3_nt: TGTGCCATCAGTGGGACAGGGGAGGGGGAGCTGTTTTTT; cdr3_aa: CAISGTGEGELFF
d_call: TRBD1; j_call: TRBJ1-2; v_call: TRBV10-2; clone_size: -; cdr3_nt: TGCGCCAGCAGTTTCCGGACAGGGAACGGCTACACCTTC; cdr3_aa: CASSFRTGNGYTF
d_call: -; j_call: TRBJ2-7; v_call: TRBV6-6; clone_size: -; cdr3_nt: TGTGCCAGCAGCCCATCGACAGGTCTTTTCTACGAGCAGTACTTC; cdr3_aa: CASSPSTGLFYEQYF
d_call: -; j_call: TRBJ2-1; v_call: TRBV13; clone_size: -; cdr3_nt: TGTGCCAGCAAACAGGGAATCTACAATGAGCAGTTCTTC; cdr3_aa: CASKQGIYNEQFF
d_call: TRBD1; j_call: TRBJ2-5; v_call: TRBV7-3; clone_size: -; cdr3_nt: TGTGCCAGCAGCCCCGGGACAGGGCTCTTGTACCAAGAGACCCAGTACTTC; cdr3_aa: CASSPGTGLLYQETQYF
d_call: -; j_call: TRBJ1-5; v_call: TRBV10-3; clone_size: -; cdr3_nt: TGTGCCATCAGTCCCTCAGGAGGGGGCAATCAGCCCCAGCATTTT; cdr3_aa: CAISPSGGGNQPQHF
d_call: TRBD1; j_call: TRBJ1-2; v_call: TRBV5-6; clone_size: -; cdr3_nt: TGTGCCAGCTACCCCGTCGGGACAGGGGACGGGGGTGGTGGCTACACCTTC; cdr3_aa: CASYPVGTGDGGGGYTF
d_call: -; j_call: TRBJ2-7; v_call: TRBV5-6; clone_size: once; cdr3_nt: TGTGCCAGCAGGTCCGGGCTCCATCTGAACTACGAGCAGTACTTC; cdr3_aa: CASRSGLHLNYEQYF
d_call: -; j_call: TRBJ2-2; v_call: TRBV7-3; clone_size: -; cdr3_nt: TGTGCCAGCAGCCCTGGGTTAGGGCCCGGGGAGCTGTTTTTT; cdr3_aa: CASSPGLGPGELFF
d_call: -; j_call: TRBJ2-3; v_call: TRBV6-6; clone_size: -; cdr3_nt: TGTGCCAGCAGTTGGGGCACAGATACGCAGTATTTT; cdr3_aa: CASSWGTDTQYF
d_call: -; j_call: TRBJ1-4; v_call: TRBV19; clone_size: -; cdr3_nt: TGTGCCAGTAGTTTCACCACAGGTACAACTAATGAAAAACTGTTTTTT; cdr3_aa: CASSFTTGTTNEKLFF
d_call: -; j_call: TRBJ1-2; v_call: TRBV7-3; clone_size: -; cdr3_nt: TGTGCCAGCAGCTATTACGGTTTAAGCGGAGGCTACACCTTC; cdr3_aa: CASSYYGLSGGYTF
d_call: -; j_call: TRBJ2-2; v_call: TRBV9; clone_size: -; cdr3_nt: TGTGCCAGCAGCGCCTCCTTGGGGGCGAACACCGGGGAGCTGTTTTTT; cdr3_aa: CASSASLGANTGELFF
d_call: TRBD1; j_call: TRBJ1-2; v_call: TRBV25-1; clone_size: -; cdr3_nt: TGTGCCAGCAGTGAACGGACAGGGAGCCAGCATGGCTACACCTTC; cdr3_aa: CASSERTGSQHGYTF
d_call: -; j_call: TRBJ2-3; v_call: TRBV4-3; clone_size: -; cdr3_nt: TGCGCCAGCAGCCAAGAGTCCGGGGGCCCAGATACGCAGTATTTT; cdr3_aa: CASSQESGGPDTQYF
d_call: -; j_call: TRBJ1-2; v_call: TRBV6-6; clone_size: -; cdr3_nt: TGTGCCAGTTTGGACAGAGCTAACTATGGCTACACCTTC; cdr3_aa: CASLDRANYGYTF
d_call: -; j_call: TRBJ2-7; v_call: TRBV14; clone_size: -; cdr3_nt: TGTGCCAGCAGCCAATTGACAGGCGCCGAGCAGTACTTC; cdr3_aa: CASSQLTGAEQYF
d_call: TRBD2; j_call: TRBJ2-2; v_call: TRBV19; clone_size: -; cdr3_nt: TGTGCCAGTAGTGTAGCGGGGGGCACGAACACCGGGGAGCTGTTTTTT; cdr3_aa: CASSVAGGTNTGELFF
d_call: -; j_call: TRBJ1-1; v_call: TRBV18; clone_size: once; cdr3_nt: TGTGCCAGCTCCCTGACAGGCGACACTGAAGCTTTCTTT; cdr3_aa: CASSLTGDTEAFF
d_call: TRBD1; j_call: TRBJ1-2; v_call: TRBV7-9; clone_size: -; cdr3_nt: TGTGCCAGCAGCAGCAGACAGGGGGGCTCTGAGGGCTACACCTTC; cdr3_aa: CASSSRQGGSEGYTF
d_call: TRBD1; j_call: TRBJ1-1; v_call: TRBV7-9; clone_size: once; cdr3_nt: TGTGCCAGCAGCTTATATTTTATCACAGGGGGCAAGAATGAAGCTTTCTTT; cdr3_aa: CASSLYFITGGKNEAFF
d_call: -; j_call: TRBJ1-4; v_call: TRBV6-1; clone_size: -; cdr3_nt: TGTGCCAGCAGTGCGCTGACAGCAACTAATGAAAAACTGTTTTTT; cdr3_aa: CASSALTATNEKLFF
d_call: -; j_call: TRBJ1-5; v_call: TRBV2; clone_size: -; cdr3_nt: TGTGCCAGCACAATAGACGTACCCCAGCCCCAGCATTTT; cdr3_aa: CASTIDVPQPQHF
d_call: -; j_call: TRBJ1-5; v_call: TRBV19; clone_size: -; cdr3_nt: TGTGCCAGTAGTATTGCGATGGTTGGCAATCAGCCCCAGCATTTT; cdr3_aa: CASSIAMVGNQPQHF